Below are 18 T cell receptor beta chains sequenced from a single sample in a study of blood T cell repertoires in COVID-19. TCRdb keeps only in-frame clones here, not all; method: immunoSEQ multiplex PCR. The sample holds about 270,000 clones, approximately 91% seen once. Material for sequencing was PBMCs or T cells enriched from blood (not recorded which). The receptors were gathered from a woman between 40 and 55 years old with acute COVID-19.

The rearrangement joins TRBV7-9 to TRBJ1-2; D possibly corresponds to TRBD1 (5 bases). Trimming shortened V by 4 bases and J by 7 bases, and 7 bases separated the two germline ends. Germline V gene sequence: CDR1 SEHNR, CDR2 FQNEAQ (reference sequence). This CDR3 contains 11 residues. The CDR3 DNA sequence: TGTGCCAGCAGCTCCCAGGGTGGCTACACCTTC. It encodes CASSSQGGYTF.

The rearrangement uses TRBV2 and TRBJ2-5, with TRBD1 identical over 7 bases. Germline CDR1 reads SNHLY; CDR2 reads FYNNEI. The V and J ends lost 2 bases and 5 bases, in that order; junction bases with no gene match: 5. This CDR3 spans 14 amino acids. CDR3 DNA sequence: TGTGCCAGCAGTGAACCTCAGGGGGTTGAGACCCAGTACTTC. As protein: CASSEPQGVETQYF.

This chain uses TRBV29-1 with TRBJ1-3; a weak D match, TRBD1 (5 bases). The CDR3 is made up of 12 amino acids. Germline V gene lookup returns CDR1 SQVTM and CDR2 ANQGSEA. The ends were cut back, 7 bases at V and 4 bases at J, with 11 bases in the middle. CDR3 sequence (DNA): TGCAGCGGACGGACATCAGGAAACACCATATATTTT. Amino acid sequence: CSGRTSGNTIYF.

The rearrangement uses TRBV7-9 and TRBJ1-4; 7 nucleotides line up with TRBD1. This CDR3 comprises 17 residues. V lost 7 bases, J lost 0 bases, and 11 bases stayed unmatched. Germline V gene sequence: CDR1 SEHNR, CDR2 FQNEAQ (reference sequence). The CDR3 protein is CASTRRGQTTTNEKLFF. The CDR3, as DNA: TGTGCCAGCACCAGAAGGGGACAGACCACAACTAATGAAAAACTGTTTTTT.

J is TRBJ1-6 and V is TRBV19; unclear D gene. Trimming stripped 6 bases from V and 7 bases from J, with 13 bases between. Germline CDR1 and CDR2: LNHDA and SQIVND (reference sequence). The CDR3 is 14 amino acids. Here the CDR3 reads CASRNRDDNSPLHF. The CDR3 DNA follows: TGTGCCAGTAGGAATCGGGATGACAATTCACCCCTCCACTTT.

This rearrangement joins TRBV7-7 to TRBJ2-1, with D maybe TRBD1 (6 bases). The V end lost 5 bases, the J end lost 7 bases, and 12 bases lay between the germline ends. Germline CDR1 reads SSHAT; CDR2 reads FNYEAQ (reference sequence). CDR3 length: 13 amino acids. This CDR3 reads CASSPDRGNEQFF. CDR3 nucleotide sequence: TGTGCCAGCAGCCCGGACAGAGGTAATGAGCAGTTCTTC.

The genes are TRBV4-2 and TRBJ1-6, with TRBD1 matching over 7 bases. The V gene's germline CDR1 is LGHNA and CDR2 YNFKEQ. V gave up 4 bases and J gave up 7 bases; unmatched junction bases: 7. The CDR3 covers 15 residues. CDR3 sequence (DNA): TGTGCCAGCAGCCCCCCAGGGGGAGGAAATTCACCCCTCCACTTT. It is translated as CASSPPGGGNSPLHF.

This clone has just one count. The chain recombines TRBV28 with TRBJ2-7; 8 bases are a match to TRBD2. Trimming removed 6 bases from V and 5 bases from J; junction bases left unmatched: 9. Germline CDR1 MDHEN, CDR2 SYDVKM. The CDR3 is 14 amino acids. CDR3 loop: CASSRGGPRNEQYF. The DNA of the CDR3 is TGTGCCAGCAGCCGGGGGGGGCCTCGGAACGAGCAGTACTTC.

CDR3 sequence reads: CASGPQGGQETQYF. The CDR3 DNA reads TGTGCCAGCGGTCCTCAGGGGGGCCAAGAGACCCAGTACTTC. The V gene is TRBV28, the J gene TRBJ2-5; possibly TRBD1 for D (7 bases). Trimming shortened V by 8 bases and J by 1 base, and 14 bases separated the two germline ends. Looked up from germline, CDR1 is MDHEN and CDR2 is SYDVKM. The CDR3 extends over 14 amino acids.

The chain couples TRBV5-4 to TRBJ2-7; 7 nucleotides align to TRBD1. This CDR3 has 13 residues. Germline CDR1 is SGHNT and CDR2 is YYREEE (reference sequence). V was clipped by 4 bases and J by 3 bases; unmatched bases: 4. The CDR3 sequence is CASSDRDNYEQYF. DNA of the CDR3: TGTGCCAGCAGCGACAGGGATAACTACGAGCAGTACTTC.

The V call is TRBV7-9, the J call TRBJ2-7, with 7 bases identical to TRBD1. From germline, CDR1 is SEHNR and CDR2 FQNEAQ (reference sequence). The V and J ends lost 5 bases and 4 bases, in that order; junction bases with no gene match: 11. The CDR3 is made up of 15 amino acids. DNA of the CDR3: TGTGCCAGCAGCCGAGGAGACAGGGTAGGGTACGAGCAGTACTTC. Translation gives CASSRGDRVGYEQYF.

The CDR3, as DNA: TGCGCCAGCAGCTTGGTTGGAGGCCAGGGAAACACCATATATTTT. Its translation is CASSLVGGQGNTIYF. The rearrangement joins TRBV5-1 to TRBJ1-3, with D uncertain. The CDR3 loop spans 15 amino acids. V lost 0 bases to trimming and J lost 4 bases, with 11 bases between them. The germline CDR1 and CDR2 sequences are SGHRS and YFSETQ.

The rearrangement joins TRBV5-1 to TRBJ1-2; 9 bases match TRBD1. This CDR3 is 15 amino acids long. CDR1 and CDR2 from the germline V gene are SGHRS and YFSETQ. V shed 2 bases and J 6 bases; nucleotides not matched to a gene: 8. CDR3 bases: TGCGCCAGCAGCTTCCGGGACAGGGATCACGATGGCTACACCTTC. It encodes CASSFRDRDHDGYTF.

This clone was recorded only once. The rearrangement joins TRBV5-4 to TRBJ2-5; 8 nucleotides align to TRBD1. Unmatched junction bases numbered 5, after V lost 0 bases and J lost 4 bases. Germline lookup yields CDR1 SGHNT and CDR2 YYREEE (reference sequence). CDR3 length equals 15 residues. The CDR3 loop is CASSLGTGRGETQYF. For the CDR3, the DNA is TGTGCCAGCAGCTTGGGGACAGGGCGTGGAGAGACCCAGTACTTC.

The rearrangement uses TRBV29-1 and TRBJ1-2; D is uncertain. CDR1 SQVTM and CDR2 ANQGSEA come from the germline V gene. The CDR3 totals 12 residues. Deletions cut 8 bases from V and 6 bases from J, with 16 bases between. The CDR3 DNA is TGCAGCACCTGGGAGGGAGGGAATGGCTACACCTTC. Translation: CSTWEGGNGYTF.

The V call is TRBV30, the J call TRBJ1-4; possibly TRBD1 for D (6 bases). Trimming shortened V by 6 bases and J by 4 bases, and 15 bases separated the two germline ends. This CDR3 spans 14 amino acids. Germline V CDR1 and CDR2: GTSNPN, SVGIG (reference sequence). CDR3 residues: CACRGTANNEKLFF. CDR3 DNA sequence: TGTGCCTGTAGGGGGACGGCTAATAATGAAAAACTGTTTTTT.

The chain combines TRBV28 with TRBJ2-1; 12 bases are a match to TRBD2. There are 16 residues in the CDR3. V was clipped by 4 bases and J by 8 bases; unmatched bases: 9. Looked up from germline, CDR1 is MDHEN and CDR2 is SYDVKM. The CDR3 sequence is CASSSRGLAGRDEQFF. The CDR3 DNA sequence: TGTGCCAGCAGTTCACGCGGACTAGCGGGGAGGGATGAGCAGTTCTTC.

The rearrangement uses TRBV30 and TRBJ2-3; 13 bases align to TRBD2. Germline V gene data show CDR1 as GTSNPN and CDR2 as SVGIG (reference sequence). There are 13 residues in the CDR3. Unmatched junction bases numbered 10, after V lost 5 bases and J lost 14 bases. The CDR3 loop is CAWVGTSGTPGYF. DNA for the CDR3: TGTGCCTGGGTTGGGACTAGCGGGACCCCCGGGTATTTT.